The 28 T cell receptor beta chains listed next were all sequenced from one sample in a study of T cells in Graves' hyperthyroidism and ophthalmopathy. Researchers amplified the TCR beta CDR3 regions from RNA transcripts. HTBI primers were used for first-round RT-PCR of the TCR CDR3. TCRdb recomputed calls from the multiplex PCR reads with MiXCR, one row per CDR3 protein. Of under 250,000 distinct CDR3 sequences listed, approximately 23% were seen once; the top ten hold 35%. The specimen was blood. The source of these receptors is a woman in her 40s with Graves' ophthalmopathy.

V is TRBV28 and J is TRBJ2-5, with D possibly TRBD2 on 6 matching bases. The CDR3 has 13 residues. Trimming removed 8 bases at V and 4 bases at J, with 14 bases between. Germline CDR1 reads MDHEN; CDR2 reads SYDVKM. The CDR3 DNA reads as TGTGCCAGCTCCGTGGAGGGGTTAGAGACCCAGTACTTC. Its protein product is CASSVEGLETQYF.

This clonotype was seen more than once but under ten times. The chain links TRBV5-5 to TRBJ1-2; D is unclear. Germline CDR1 SGHKS, CDR2 YYEKEE (reference sequence). The CDR3 is 15 residues long. Trimming took off 4 bases at V and 0 bases at J, with 13 bases between the two ends. CDR3 residues: CASSTDGLPNYGYTF. The CDR3 DNA reads TGTGCCAGCAGCACGGACGGACTTCCTAACTATGGCTACACCTTC.

This clonotype was detected many times. V gene TRBV18 combines with J gene TRBJ1-1; D uncertain. Germline V gene lookup returns CDR1 KGHSH and CDR2 LQKENI. CDR3 length equals 14 residues. With 2 bases removed from V and 0 bases from J, the gap between germline ends came to 7 bases. The DNA of the CDR3 is TGTGCCAGCTCACCAAGAGGGATGAACACTGAAGCTTTCTTT. This codes for CASSPRGMNTEAFF.

Comment on this clonotype: The germline gene is not matched at one end of the junction; a read error may be the cause. V and J are TRBV7-9 and TRBJ2-5; unclear D gene. CDR1 and CDR2 from the germline V gene are SEHNR and FQNEAQ (reference sequence). The CDR3 extends over 11 amino acids. CDR3 nucleotides: TGTACCAGCAGCCCCAGAGAGACCCAGTACTTC. Residues: CTSSPRETQYF.

The chain recombines TRBV6-2 or TRBV6-3 with TRBJ2-7; TRBD1 matches 9 bases. CDR3 length: 15 amino acids. Germline CDR1 reads MNHEY; CDR2 reads SVGEGT. The junction had 7 bases not matched to a gene; V was cut back by 2 bases and J by 5 bases. CDR3 protein: CASSYGYRGRHEQYF. The DNA for the CDR3 is TGTGCCAGCAGTTACGGTTACAGGGGGCGTCACGAGCAGTACTTC.

In this sample, this clonotype turned up a few times. The DNA for the CDR3 is TGTGCCCAGCCGGCGGGCTCTGGAAACACCATATATTTT. The encoded protein is CAQPAGSGNTIYF. This chain joins TRBV30 and TRBJ1-3; D not certain. Per germline, CDR1 GTSNPN and CDR2 SVGIG (reference sequence). The CDR3 is 13 amino acids. Trimming took 8 bases from V and 0 from J, leaving 11 bases between them.

This clonotype has at least ten counts. The chain carries TRBV6-2 or TRBV6-3 and TRBJ1-6; D may be TRBD1 (6 bases). The ends were cut back, 0 bases at V and 0 bases at J, with 12 bases in the middle. The length of the CDR3 is 18 residues. In germline, CDR1 is MNHEY, CDR2 SVGEGT. For the CDR3, the DNA is TGTGCCAGCAGTTACTCTTGGGGGCAACTCTCCTATAATTCACCCCTCCACTTT. Amino acids: CASSYSWGQLSYNSPLHF.

This clonotype has a handful of counts. The chain carries TRBV5-1 and TRBJ2-2; D unresolved. The CDR3 consists of 16 residues. Looked up from germline, CDR1 is SGHRS and CDR2 is YFSETQ. Trimming pared 1 base from V and 0 bases from J, leaving 10 bases between. The CDR3: CASSLRQNPNTGELFF. The CDR3 DNA reads as TGCGCCAGCAGCTTGCGTCAAAACCCGAACACCGGGGAGCTGTTTTTT.

This clonotype was found many times. The chain links TRBV27 to TRBJ2-7, with a tentative D call TRBD2 (6 bases). The CDR3 loop spans 15 amino acids. CDR1 MNHEY and CDR2 SMNVEV come from the germline V gene (reference sequence). Between the trimmed V and J ends, which lost 5 bases and 0 bases, there was a span of 14 bases. CDR3 in amino acids: CASSAGTPSSYEQYF. As DNA, the CDR3 is TGTGCCAGCAGTGCCGGGACTCCCAGCTCCTACGAGCAGTACTTC.

This clonotype was seen a few times. The chain joins TRBV6-1 to TRBJ2-5; the match to TRBD2 covers 7 bases. Germline V gene data show CDR1 as MNHNS and CDR2 as SASEGT. The CDR3 has 15 amino acids. J was trimmed by 7 bases and V by 6 bases; bases with no gene match: 14. The CDR3 DNA reads as TGTGCCAGCAGCCCCAGCGGGGATGGGGGGGTGACCCAGTACTTC. Its protein product is CASSPSGDGGVTQYF.

This clonotype was counted many times. The J gene is TRBJ2-7, the V gene TRBV2, with D possibly being TRBD2 (6 bases). Germline values: CDR1 SNHLY, CDR2 FYNNEI. The length of the CDR3 is 13 residues. V lost 5 bases and J lost 5, with 13 bases in between. The CDR3 protein is CASSSQTRNEQYF. The CDR3 coding sequence is TGTGCCAGCAGTTCCCAGACTAGGAACGAGCAGTACTTC.

In this sample, this clonotype turned up many times. The CDR3: CAWRGTAHWDTIYF. DNA for the CDR3: TGTGCCTGGAGAGGGACAGCCCACTGGGACACCATATATTTT. The chain has TRBV30 and TRBJ1-3, with 7 bases lining up with TRBD1. This CDR3 region has 14 residues. Germline loops: CDR1 GTSNPN, CDR2 SVGIG (reference sequence). Trimming took 3 bases from V and 8 from J; bases not matched to a gene: 10. Complete variable domain (other parts from reference TRBV30 and TRBJ1-3): SQTIHQWPATLVQPVGSPLSLECTVEGTSNPNLYWYRQAAGRGLQLLFYSVGIGQISSEVPQNLSASRPQDRQFILSSKKLLLSDSGFYLCAWRGTAHWDTIYFGEGSWLTVV.

This clonotype appeared many times. The gene calls are TRBV28 and TRBJ1-1; the match to TRBD1 covers 10 bases. The CDR3 has 14 amino acids. V gave up 6 bases and J gave up 5 bases; unmatched junction bases: 6. CDR1 MDHEN and CDR2 SYDVKM come from the germline V gene. The CDR3 DNA reads TGTGCCAGCAGCCTGGACAGGGGGAGTACTGAAGCTTTCTTT. Encoded protein: CASSLDRGSTEAFF. Full variable domain (rest looked up from reference TRBV28 and TRBJ1-1): DVKVTQSSRYLVKRTGEKVFLECVQDMDHENMFWYRQDPGLGLRLIYFSYDVKMKEKGDIPEGYSVSREKKERFSLILESASTNQTSMYLCASSLDRGSTEAFFGQGTRLTVV.

Ten or more counts support this clonotype. This chain links TRBV6-1 with TRBJ1-5, with TRBD1 matching 7 bases. After removal of 3 bases from V and 7 bases from J, the junction contained 6 bases not matched to a gene. The CDR3 length is 14 residues. Germline V CDR1 and CDR2: MNHNS, SASEGT. The CDR3, as DNA: TGTGCCAGCAGTGAGGGACAGAACCGGCAGCCCCAGCATTTT. Translated, it gives CASSEGQNRQPQHF.

The V call is TRBV12-3 or TRBV12-4, the J call TRBJ2-5; D possibly matches TRBD1 or TRBD2 (5 bases each). Trimming shortened V by 6 bases and J by 3 bases, and 11 bases separated the two germline ends. This CDR3 region has 13 residues. The CDR3 reads CASRPGPKETQYF. DNA for the CDR3: TGTGCCAGCAGGCCGGGACCCAAAGAGACCCAGTACTTC.

This chain links TRBV24-1 with TRBJ2-5; no firm D call. The CDR3 is made up of 12 amino acids. The V end was cut by 8 bases, the J end by 3 bases, with 9 bases between. From germline, CDR1 is KGHDR and CDR2 SFDVKD. Here the CDR3 reads CATKDVEETQYF. CDR3 coding DNA: TGTGCCACCAAGGACGTGGAAGAGACCCAGTACTTC.

Comment on this clonotype: An end of the junction does not agree with germline; a read error may underlie this. The chain has TRBV7-8 and TRBJ2-5; D gene uncertain. The CDR3 runs to 15 residues. Germline V gene data show CDR1 as SGHVS and CDR2 as FQNEAQ. The CDR3: CASSFTGVAKETQYF. The CDR3 region has the DNA TGTGCCAGCAGCTTTACTGGAGTCGCGAAAGAGACACAGTACTTC.

This clonotype occurred many times. J is TRBJ2-6 and V is TRBV12-3 or TRBV12-4; D is possibly TRBD1 (6 bases). V lost 7 bases to trimming and J lost 0 bases, with 10 bases between them. CDR3 length equals 15 residues. The CDR3 loop is CASTQQGSGANVLTF. CDR3 coding DNA: TGTGCCAGCACTCAACAGGGCTCTGGGGCCAACGTCCTGACTTTC.

This clonotype was recorded many times. The chain is built from TRBV28 and TRBJ2-7; 8 bases fit TRBD1. Per germline, CDR1 MDHEN and CDR2 SYDVKM. The CDR3 covers 14 residues. With V trimmed by 4 bases and J by 6 bases, 8 bases remained unmatched. The CDR3 region has the DNA TGTGCCAGCAGTTGGGCAGGGGGCCAGGGCGAGCAGTACTTC. This gives the protein CASSWAGGQGEQYF.

This clonotype was seen ten or more times. V gene TRBV28 combines with J gene TRBJ1-1; TRBD1 might be the D (6 bases). Deletions cut 7 bases from V and 2 bases from J, with 11 bases between. Germline values: CDR1 MDHEN, CDR2 SYDVKM. The CDR3 spans 13 residues. This CDR3 is CASTTDRNTEAFF. The CDR3 region has the DNA TGTGCCAGCACGACGGACAGAAACACTGAAGCTTTCTTT. Together with reference TRBV28 and TRBJ1-1, the CDR3 gives the full variable domain: DVKVTQSSRYLVKRTGEKVFLECVQDMDHENMFWYRQDPGLGLRLIYFSYDVKMKEKGDIPEGYSVSREKKERFSLILESASTNQTSMYLCASTTDRNTEAFFGQGTRLTVV.

In this sample, this clonotype turned up many times. The V and J genes are TRBV3-1 and TRBJ1-1, with D tentatively TRBD1 (6 bases). The CDR3 extends over 12 amino acids. V lost 1 base to trimming and J lost 8 bases, with 8 bases between them. Germline V lookup: CDR1 LGHDT, CDR2 YNNKEL (reference sequence). The CDR3 DNA follows: TGTGCCAGCAGCCAAGCCAGGGGAGAAGCTTTCTTT. It is translated as CASSQARGEAFF.

The CDR3 loop is CASSIRAPTGELFF. The CDR3 coding sequence is TGTGCCAGTAGTATTAGGGCACCTACCGGGGAGCTGTTTTTT. The chain is built from TRBV19 and TRBJ2-2; D unresolved. Germline loops: CDR1 LNHDA, CDR2 SQIVND (reference sequence). CDR3 length: 14 amino acids. V dropped 3 bases and J dropped 5 bases, with 10 bases sitting between them.

V gene TRBV19 combines with J gene TRBJ1-2, with TRBD1 matching over 7 bases. V gave up 6 bases and J gave up 5 bases; unmatched junction bases: 9. This CDR3 spans 14 amino acids. Germline V gene lookup returns CDR1 LNHDA and CDR2 SQIVND (reference sequence). The CDR3 reads CASSPTQGGYGYTF. In DNA, the CDR3 is TGTGCCAGTAGCCCAACGCAGGGGGGTTATGGCTACACCTTC.

This rearrangement joins TRBV15 to TRBJ2-3; 8 nucleotides line up with TRBD2. Germline CDR1 is LNHNV and CDR2 is YYDKDF (reference sequence). Unmatched junction bases numbered 5, after V lost 4 bases and J lost 2 bases. The CDR3 totals 15 residues. In nucleotides, the CDR3 is TGTGCCACCAGCATCGGGACTAGTGTCACAGATACGCAGTATTTT. Amino acid sequence: CATSIGTSVTDTQYF.

This clonotype was seen repeatedly, ten times or more. The chain has TRBV9 and TRBJ2-2; 11 bases fit TRBD2. Germline trimming cut 4 bases from V and 7 bases from J; bases unmatched to any gene: 9. Germline V gene lookup returns CDR1 SGDLS and CDR2 YYNGEE. This CDR3 spans 16 amino acids. CDR3: CASSSTSGKDHGELFF. In DNA, the CDR3 is TGTGCCAGCAGCTCGACTAGCGGGAAAGATCACGGGGAGCTGTTTTTT.

The rearrangement links TRBV12-3 or TRBV12-4 to TRBJ1-3; 7 bases map to TRBD1. This CDR3 region has 15 residues. V lost 4 bases, J lost 4 bases, and 7 bases stayed unmatched. In DNA form, the CDR3 reads TGTGCCAGCAGTTACGACAGGGTTCAGGGAAACACCATATATTTT. This encodes CASSYDRVQGNTIYF.

At least ten counts were recorded for this clonotype. The chain combines TRBV7-3 with TRBJ2-5, with a possible D match to TRBD1 (5 bases). Trimming took off 1 base at V and 5 bases at J, with 11 bases between the two ends. Per the germline V gene, CDR1 is SGHTA and CDR2 is FQGTGA. The length of the CDR3 is 14 residues. CDR3 DNA sequence: TGTGCCAGCAGCTTAAGGGCAGGGTCGGAGACCCAGTACTTC. Its translation is CASSLRAGSETQYF. The entire variable domain, with the rest obtained from reference TRBV7-3 and TRBJ2-5, is as follows: GAGVSQTPSNKVTEKGKYVELRCDPISGHTALYWYRQSLGQGPEFLIYFQGTGAADDSGLPNDRFFAVRPEGSVSTLKIQRTERGDSAVYLCASSLRAGSETQYFGPGTRLLVL.

This clonotype appeared many times. The chain joins TRBV4-1 to TRBJ2-5, with TRBD2 matching 9 bases. CDR3 length: 13 amino acids. After removal of 1 base from V and 10 bases from J, the junction contained 4 bases not matched to a gene. Germline V gives CDR1 MGHRA, CDR2 YSYEKL. CDR3 amino acids: CASSQVISGGQYF. CDR3 in DNA: TGCGCCAGCAGCCAAGTGATTAGCGGGGGCCAGTACTTC.